These 12 T cell receptor beta chains were all obtained from the same sample, sequenced in a study of shared clonotypes between healthy human individuals. Some clones are missing from TCRdb's copy, which holds only in-frame ones; the method was immunoSEQ multiplex PCR. The repertoire includes more than 1,200,000 clones, approximately 98.5% of them detected once, and approximately 0.4% sits in the top ten. Specimen: naive CD4+ T cells sorted from blood. Regarding subset: CD45RA+ positively selected. Source of these receptors: a man aged 25-45 years in good health.

This chain connects TRBV19 to TRBJ2-2; TRBD2 might be the D (6 bases). CDR3 length equals 17 residues. Germline CDR1 and CDR2: LNHDA and SQIVND (reference sequence). V lost 6 bases, J lost 0 bases, and 17 bases lay in between. The CDR3 sequence is CASRRRGTSANTGELFF. The CDR3 DNA follows: TGTGCCAGTAGAAGGCGGGGAACCAGCGCGAACACCGGGGAGCTGTTTTTT.

This chain links TRBV5-4 with TRBJ2-2, with D uncertain. CDR3 length: 16 amino acids. Germline-derived CDR1 and CDR2 are SGHNT and YYREEE (reference sequence). V was clipped by 4 bases and J by 0 bases, with 13 bases between them. This CDR3 is CASSLDGRANTGELFF. CDR3 nucleotide sequence: TGTGCCAGCAGCCTGGACGGTCGGGCGAACACCGGGGAGCTGTTTTTT.

In its sample, this clone was seen a few times. The chain recombines TRBV7-6 with TRBJ2-1; the D gene is possibly TRBD1 (6 bases). Per the germline V gene, CDR1 is SGHVS and CDR2 is FNYEAQ. The CDR3 is 15 residues long. Trimming shortened V by 5 bases and J by 0 bases, and 11 bases separated the two germline ends. The CDR3 DNA sequence: TGTGCCAGCAGCGAAACGGACAGCTCCTACAATGAGCAGTTCTTC. Encoded protein: CASSETDSSYNEQFF.

This chain joins TRBV6-5 and TRBJ2-3; tentative D call: TRBD1 (5 bases). Per the germline V gene, CDR1 is MNHEY and CDR2 is SVGAGI. V was clipped by 7 bases and J by 0 bases, with 14 bases between them. CDR3 length: 15 residues. The CDR3: CASTLTGASTDTQYF. The CDR3 DNA reads TGTGCCAGCACCCTAACTGGGGCTAGCACAGATACGCAGTATTTT.

This chain connects TRBV5-4 to TRBJ2-7; D is uncertain. Germline CDR1 SGHNT, CDR2 YYREEE (reference sequence). This CDR3 contains 16 residues. V was trimmed by 4 bases and J by 1 base, leaving 18 bases between them. The CDR3 protein is CASSPVSASNSYEQYF. As DNA, the CDR3 is TGTGCCAGCAGCCCCGTGTCAGCTTCAAATTCCTACGAGCAGTACTTC. The full variable domain, rest sourced from reference TRBV5-4 and TRBJ2-7, is ETGVTQSPTHLIKTRGQQVTLRCSSQSGHNTVSWYQQALGQGPQFIFQYYREEENGRGNFPPRFSGLQFPNYSSELNVNALELDDSALYLCASSPVSASNSYEQYFGPGTRLTVT.

The chain carries TRBV5-1 and TRBJ2-7; 8 positions match TRBD2. Unmatched junction bases numbered 8, after V lost 3 bases and J lost 3 bases. Germline V lookup: CDR1 SGHRS, CDR2 YFSETQ. The CDR3 totals 15 residues. The CDR3 loop is CASSSLAGTVYEQYF. For the CDR3, the DNA is TGCGCCAGCAGCTCATTAGCGGGAACAGTCTACGAGCAGTACTTC.

The V gene is TRBV5-1, the J gene TRBJ1-2, with 7 bases matching TRBD1. The J segment lost 4 bases and the V segment lost 3 bases, leaving 6 bases of the junction unmatched. Germline V CDR1 and CDR2: SGHRS, YFSETQ. The CDR3 loop spans 14 amino acids. This chain's CDR3 is CASSSGTDRYGYTF. Here the CDR3 DNA reads TGCGCCAGCAGCTCCGGGACAGATCGCTATGGCTACACCTTC.

Turning to this clone: The sample has other DNA sequences that encode this CDR3 too. This sequence joins TRBV7-9 and TRBJ2-7; D uncertain. The CDR3 extends over 12 amino acids. Trimming shortened V by 3 bases and J by 0 bases, and 3 bases separated the two germline ends. Looked up from germline, CDR1 is SEHNR and CDR2 is FQNEAQ (reference sequence). The CDR3 sequence: CASSLSSYEQYF. The CDR3 nucleotides are TGTGCCAGCAGCTTGTCCTCCTACGAGCAGTACTTC.

The genes are TRBV5-1 and TRBJ2-2; D perhaps matches TRBD1 (6 bases). Germline-derived CDR1 and CDR2 are SGHRS and YFSETQ. V lost 2 bases, J lost 4 bases, and 21 bases lay in between. The CDR3 runs 18 residues. The CDR3 bases are TGCGCCAGCAGCTTCTCGTTCCAAAGCATACAGGGCACCGGGGAGCTGTTTTTT. This sequence encodes CASSFSFQSIQGTGELFF.

The chain has TRBV2 and TRBJ2-1; TRBD2 aligns across 7 bases. Germline CDR1 is SNHLY and CDR2 is FYNNEI. Trimming removed 8 bases from V and 1 base from J; junction bases left unmatched: 5. This CDR3 contains 14 residues. CDR3 in amino acids: CASGVAGSYNEQFF. CDR3 nucleotides: TGTGCCAGCGGGGTAGCGGGTTCCTACAATGAGCAGTTCTTC.

The chain links TRBV6-1 to TRBJ2-2; D is undetermined. Germline V CDR1 and CDR2: MNHNS, SASEGT. Trimming took 2 bases from V and 10 from J, leaving 8 bases between them. The CDR3 loop spans 12 amino acids. The CDR3 reads CASSESTTELFF. The CDR3 DNA follows: TGTGCCAGCAGTGAAAGTACCACGGAGCTGTTTTTT.

The V gene is TRBV5-1, the J gene TRBJ2-7; D might be TRBD2 (5 bases). V dropped 2 bases and J dropped 2 bases, with 14 bases sitting between them. Germline V gene lookup returns CDR1 SGHRS and CDR2 YFSETQ. This CDR3 comprises 15 residues. For the CDR3, the DNA is TGCGCCAGCAGCTTCAGGACCTCCGGGACCTACGAGCAGTACTTC. Translated, it gives CASSFRTSGTYEQYF.